This is a list of T cell receptor beta chains from one sample in a study of molecular identifiers for immune sequencing clone quantification. TCRdb re-analysed the PCR reads in MiXCR, keeping a single row per CDR3 protein. Here the sample spans approximately 630,000 distinct CDR3 sequences, 25% being singletons. The sample was naive CD8+ T cells from blood, with Jurkat cell RNA spiked in. The receptors were sampled from a human donor in good health. Some libraries in this study had Jurkat cell RNA spiked in. The CDR3 runs from the conserved cysteine through the conserved F or W. Each record gives: J gene, CDR3 length, V gene, clone size, D gene, CDR3 protein, CDR3 DNA. D genes are given only for firm matches. Part of the rows lack a size; the others show once, few, many or a class for expanded clones.

TRBJ2-7,15,TRBV29-1,NA,TRBD2,CSVPLPREGSYEQYF,TGCAGCGTTCCTCTTCCGCGGGAGGGCTCCTACGAGCAGTACTTC
TRBJ1-1,13,TRBV6-2/TRBV6-3,NA,NA,CASRRNPGTEAFF,TGTGCCAGCAGACGGAACCCTGGGACTGAAGCTTTCTTT
TRBJ1-5,13,TRBV12-3/TRBV12-4,many,NA,CASSFRGRQPQHF,TGTGCCAGCAGTTTCAGGGGACGGCAGCCCCAGCATTTT
TRBJ1-6,15,TRBV19,few,NA,CASSMAAAYNSPLHF,TGTGCCAGTAGTATGGCGGCAGCCTATAATTCACCCCTCCACTTT
TRBJ2-3,14,TRBV6-2/TRBV6-3,NA,TRBD2,CASNLLAGPDTQYF,TGTGCCAGCAATTTACTAGCGGGGCCAGATACGCAGTATTTT
TRBJ2-3,15,TRBV29-1,many,NA,CSVSPTGRSTDTQYF,TGCAGCGTTTCTCCGACAGGGAGGAGCACAGATACGCAGTATTTT
TRBJ2-7,16,TRBV12-3/TRBV12-4,NA,NA,CASSPAGAPGSYEQYF,TGTGCCAGCAGCCCCGCCGGGGCACCGGGGTCCTACGAGCAGTACTTC
TRBJ2-7,12,TRBV20-1,NA,NA,CSASDRNYEQYF,TGCAGTGCTAGTGACAGAAACTACGAGCAGTACTTC
TRBJ2-7,16,TRBV28,NA,TRBD1,CASSFSDRAETYEQYF,TGTGCCAGCAGTTTCTCAGACAGGGCCGAAACCTACGAGCAGTACTTC
TRBJ2-7,16,TRBV27,NA,NA,CASSPSTGPLPYEQYF,TGTGCCAGCAGTCCGTCGACAGGTCCCCTGCCCTACGAGCAGTACTTC
TRBJ2-7,14,TRBV9,NA,NA,CASSADSGAYEQYF,TGTGCCAGCAGCGCAGACAGTGGTGCCTACGAGCAGTACTTC
TRBJ2-7,12,TRBV30,NA,NA,CAWSDFSYEQYF,TGTGCCTGGAGTGACTTCTCCTACGAGCAGTACTTC
TRBJ1-5,18,TRBV19,few,TRBD1,CASSRRDRALRGNQPQHF,TGTGCCAGTAGTAGAAGGGACAGGGCCCTGAGGGGCAATCAGCCCCAGCATTTT
TRBJ2-7,10,TRBV28,many,NA,CASSSHEQYF,TGTGCCAGCAGTTCCCACGAGCAGTACTTC
TRBJ2-7,16,TRBV14,many,NA,CASSQATGTGYYEQYF,TGTGCCAGCAGCCAAGCCACAGGGACGGGATACTACGAGCAGTACTTC
TRBJ2-7,14,TRBV24-1,NA,NA,CATSPKGGRDEQYF,TGTGCCACCAGCCCAAAAGGGGGGCGGGACGAGCAGTACTTC
TRBJ2-2,14,TRBV3-1,NA,NA,CASSPDLGAGELFF,TGTGCCAGCAGCCCCGATCTGGGGGCCGGGGAGCTGTTTTTT
TRBJ2-3,16,TRBV18,many,NA,CASSPETVFSTDTQYF,TGTGCCAGCTCACCTGAAACGGTATTTAGCACAGATACGCAGTATTTT
TRBJ2-1,12,TRBV6-2/TRBV6-3,few,TRBD1,CASRDRGDEQFF,TGTGCCAGCAGGGACAGGGGTGATGAGCAGTTCTTC
TRBJ2-1,16,TRBV20-1,NA,TRBD2,CSAKRGLAGEINEQFF,TGCAGTGCTAAAAGGGGACTAGCGGGAGAAATCAATGAGCAGTTCTTC
TRBJ1-5,16,TRBV19,many,NA,CASSIKGVTGNQPQHF,TGTGCCAGTAGTATAAAGGGGGTCACAGGCAATCAGCCCCAGCATTTT
TRBJ2-6,20,TRBV27,few,TRBD1,CASSPRPGQGSSSGANVLTF,TGTGCCAGCAGTCCCAGACCGGGACAGGGGTCTAGCTCTGGGGCCAACGTCCTGACTTTC
TRBJ1-1,12,TRBV9,many,NA,CASSGGDTEAFF,TGTGCCAGCAGTGGGGGGGACACTGAAGCTTTCTTT
TRBJ2-7,15,TRBV30,many,NA,CAWSVLLASRLEQYF,TGTGCCTGGAGTGTACTGCTAGCGTCACGCCTCGAGCAGTACTTC
TRBJ2-7,14,TRBV6-5,few,TRBD1,CASSYWGTGAEQYF,TGTGCCAGCAGTTACTGGGGGACAGGGGCCGAGCAGTACTTC
TRBJ1-2,11,TRBV30,NA,TRBD1,CAGQGFYGYTF,TGTGCCGGACAGGGTTTTTATGGCTACACCTTC
TRBJ2-3,18,TRBV2,NA,NA,CASSEALPAAYGTDTQYF,TGTGCCAGCAGTGAAGCGCTCCCAGCGGCCTATGGGACAGATACGCAGTATTTT
TRBJ2-7,17,TRBV13,NA,NA,CASSPEGHQTSSYEQYF,TGTGCCAGCAGCCCAGAGGGACATCAGACCAGCTCCTACGAGCAGTACTTT
TRBJ1-6,13,TRBV2,many,TRBD1,CASYDRDDRPLHF,TGTGCCAGCTACGACAGGGATGATCGTCCCCTCCACTTT
TRBJ1-4,15,TRBV3-1,few,TRBD1,CASSQGTGSIEKLFF,TGTGCCAGCAGCCAAGGGACAGGGTCAATTGAAAAACTGTTTTTT
TRBJ1-1,14,TRBV5-6,NA,NA,CASSLGTITTEAFF,TGTGCCAGCAGCTTAGGGACTATCACCACTGAAGCTTTCTTT
TRBJ2-1,17,TRBV27,few,TRBD2,CASSSRTSGTTYNEQFF,TGTGCCAGCAGTTCACGGACTAGCGGGACGACCTACAATGAGCAGTTCTTC
TRBJ1-2,13,TRBV5-1,few,NA,CASSLEGTYGYTF,TGCGCCAGCAGCTTGGAAGGGACCTATGGCTACACCTTC
TRBJ1-4,15,TRBV7-9,NA,NA,CASSLVGQRNGKLFF,TGTGCCAGCAGCTTAGTCGGTCAACGGAATGGAAAACTGTTCTTT
TRBJ1-4,16,TRBV28,many,NA,CASSFIPEATNEKLFF,TGTGCCAGCAGTTTCATCCCCGAAGCAACTAATGAAAAACTGTTTTTT
TRBJ1-5,15,TRBV4-3,NA,NA,CASSQDSGNNQPQHF,TGCGCCAGCAGCCAAGATTCAGGAAACAATCAGCCCCAGCATTTT
TRBJ2-7,17,TRBV5-4,many,TRBD2,CASSYRLAGGRIDEQYF,TGTGCCAGCAGCTACCGACTAGCGGGGGGGCGTATCGACGAGCAGTACTTC
TRBJ1-4,13,TRBV12-3/TRBV12-4,NA,NA,CASCRQPEEKLFF,TGTGCCAGCTGCCGACAGCCGGAAGAAAAACTGTTTTTT
TRBJ2-2,15,TRBV12-3/TRBV12-4,NA,NA,CASSPPLANTGELFF,TGTGCCAGCAGTCCTCCCCTTGCGAACACCGGGGAGCTGTTTTTT
TRBJ2-7,13,TRBV7-6,NA,NA,CASSLALGFEQYF,TGTGCCAGCAGCTTAGCGTTGGGTTTCGAGCAGTACTTC
TRBJ2-5,16,TRBV5-1,NA,NA,CASSLGVLGAGETQYF,TGCGCCAGCAGCTTGGGCGTTCTGGGGGCGGGAGAGACCCAGTACTTC
TRBJ2-3,17,TRBV12-3/TRBV12-4,NA,TRBD2,CASSGEGLAGRTDTQYF,TGTGCCAGCAGTGGGGAGGGGCTAGCGGGGCGCACAGATACGCAGTATTTT
TRBJ1-1,16,TRBV4-1,many,TRBD1,CASSQDPGGMNTEAFF,TGCGCCAGCAGCCAAGATCCAGGGGGAATGAACACTGAAGCTTTCTTT
TRBJ1-5,15,TRBV9,few,NA,CASSVVGDSNQPQHF,TGTGCCAGCAGCGTTGTTGGAGATAGCAATCAGCCCCAGCATTTT